This T cell receptor (beta chain) was captured by sequencing in a study of OX40 agonist ivuxolimab in advanced cancers. Study-level background: Ivuxolimab was a fully human IgG2 agonistic monoclonal antibody targeting the costimulatory receptor OX40 (CD134). Intravenous ivuxolimab was administered to patients every 2 weeks at six dose levels: 0.01, 0.1, 0.3, 1.5, 3 and 10 mg/kg. Of the 52 patients in dose escalation, about 20 had hepatocellular carcinoma, some 15 had melanoma, 9 had renal cell carcinoma and 9 had head and neck cancer. A male proportion of about 79% and a mean age of approximately 62 years, ranging from 23 to 79, were recorded for the dose-escalation cohort. Patients were allowed to have had prior anti-PD-1, anti-PD-L1 or anti-CTLA-4 therapy, and more than 35% of the dose-escalation patients had been treated with checkpoint inhibitors. Partial responses were achieved by three dose-escalation patients, of whom one had hepatocellular carcinoma and two had cutaneous melanoma. Peripheral TCRbeta sequencing was intended to test whether TCR sequence diversity was altered and clonal T-cell expansion was caused by ivuxolimab. The paper describes the monotherapy dose-escalation part (N of about 55 patients) of the phase I trial of ivuxolimab. Findings and caveats that apply to the study as a whole: On average, CD8+ T cells showed more expanded clones than CD4+ T cells after ivuxolimab. Low levels of normalized T-cell clonal expansion were also seen in some patients who did not respond. In the 0.1-3.0 mg/kg groups, partial responders were among the patients with the lowest normalized peripheral clonal expansion, particularly in CD8+ T cells. At doses of 0.1 to 3.0 mg/kg, clonal expansion of both CD4+ and CD8+ T cells in blood was seen between baseline and week 6. The antigen specificity of the clonally expanded peripheral T cells was not determined.

Details on this clone: The specificity of this receptor is unknown. Per-nucleotide qualities are absent, and no much larger clonotype sits a single base away.

The trial excluded patients who had a history of autoimmune disease or were on systemic immunosuppression. Peripheral blood for TCR sequencing was collected from all dose cohorts at baseline, on cycle 4 day 1, and on cycle 7 day 1. The samples were taken from a phase I, first-in-human, multicenter, open-label dose-escalation trial of ivuxolimab. Adults with locally advanced or metastatic melanoma, renal cell carcinoma, hepatocellular carcinoma or head and neck squamous cell carcinoma were enrolled in the trial. Before TCR sequencing, CD4+ and CD8+ T cells were separately sorted from peripheral blood. CDR1 and CDR2, per the germline V gene, are SNHLY and FYNNEI. From the cysteine through the phenylalanine, the CDR3 covers 15 amino acids. CDR3 DNA only is kept here, 45 bases in frame from base 1. V lost 6 bases and J lost 0 bases; the stretch between them is 12 bases long. Genomic DNA was extracted from sorted cells for sequencing of the TCRbeta CDR3 region. The immunoSEQ Assay was used to sequence the TCRbeta CDR3 regions. As stored in TCRdb, this immuneACCESS dataset retains in-frame rearrangements with V and J assigned. A fraction of the clones does not appear; measured against another copy, unresolved V genes explain less than half of the discrepancy, and the remainder lacks a known reason. This sample gives approximately 75,000 clones in total; roughly 78% of them show up just once. The ten largest clones represent about 5.4% of the sample.

This receptor was obtained from an adult with an advanced solid tumor such as melanoma, head and neck, liver or kidney cancer. The V gene is TRBV2 and the J gene is TRBJ2-4, with the D gene not clear enough to name. Sample: CD4+ or CD8+ T cells sorted from blood, taken in a trial of the OX40 agonist ivuxolimab. The CDR3 amino acid sequence is: CASRWRSGAKNIQYF. The DNA reads as follows: TGTGCCAGCAGATGGCGGAGTGGAGCCAAAAACATTCAGTACTTC.